This T cell receptor beta chain was documented in a study of memory CD4+ T cells and cytomegalovirus serostatus. Looked up from germline, CDR1 is SQVTM and CDR2 is ANQGSEA. Trimming cost V 4 bases and J 7 bases, with 19 bases left between them. The CDR3 covers 14 residues. The assay was immunoSEQ multiplex PCR, and TCRdb's table has in-frame clones only and misses some. The sample lists 75,000 to 90,000 clones; around 80% were seen once. The study's findings and limits: CMV serostatus prediction reached median AUC approximately 0.96, or 0.89 with US-trained model.

Turning to this clone: Its antigen is currently unknown.

Single viable CD3+CD4+CD8-CD45RO+ cells were sorted as the memory CD4+ T cells. J is TRBJ1-1 and V is TRBV29-1, with a tentative D call TRBD1 (6 bases). The receptor was derived from an adult in good health and CMV-seronegative. The sequenced sample was memory CD4+ T cells from blood. The chain's CDR3 is CSVVGGLGGREAFF. CDR3 DNA sequence: TGCAGCGTTGTGGGGGGCCTGGGAGGGCGTGAAGCTTTCTTT.